These 5 T cell receptor beta chains originate from one sample sequenced in a study of cytomegalovirus exposure and HLA in healthy donors. PCR was performed using 60 Vbeta and 13 Jbeta primers. Measured with immunoSEQ multiplex PCR; TCRdb has only the in-frame clones, and not every one. The sample consists of fewer than 200,000 clones, roughly 79% of them appearing once. Source material: PBMCs. Every receptor here comes from a male donor in good health and CMV-seropositive.

This clone was recorded a few times. V and J are TRBV4-1 and TRBJ2-7; tentatively, D is TRBD1 (5 bases). Germline V gene lookup returns CDR1 MGHRA and CDR2 YSYEKL. The CDR3 loop spans 17 amino acids. V lost 0 bases and J 4 bases, leaving 19 bases between the germline ends. DNA for the CDR3: TGCGCCAGCAGCCAAGATGGTAGGGCAGGGTATTCGTACGAGCAGTACTTC. Translating it yields CASSQDGRAGYSYEQYF.

This sequence joins TRBV27 and TRBJ1-2; TRBD1 matches 9 bases. The CDR3 is made up of 13 amino acids. CDR1 is MNHEY and CDR2 is SMNVEV in the germline V gene (reference sequence). The trim removed 4 bases at V and 8 bases at J, leaving 5 bases unmatched. In DNA form, the CDR3 reads TGTGCCAGCAGTTCGACAGGGGGAATAGGCTACACCTTC. The encoded protein is CASSSTGGIGYTF.

The chain joins TRBV6-6 to TRBJ1-2; 9 positions match TRBD1. The J segment lost 5 bases and the V segment lost 3 bases, leaving 7 bases of the junction unmatched. The germline gives CDR1 MNHNY, CDR2 SVGAGI (reference sequence). This CDR3 has 15 residues. CDR3 in amino acids: CASSYDPGQGYGYTF. In DNA form, the CDR3 reads TGTGCCAGCAGTTATGATCCGGGACAGGGATATGGCTACACCTTC.

The chain carries TRBV2 and TRBJ1-2; 12 bases match TRBD1. V was pared by 4 bases and J by 8 bases, with 5 bases of the junction left unmatched. The germline V gene has CDR1 SNHLY and CDR2 FYNNEI. The CDR3 is 14 amino acids. In DNA form, the CDR3 reads TGTGCCAGCAGTGGTGGGACAGGGGGCCGGGGCTACACCTTC. The encoded protein is CASSGGTGGRGYTF.

The chain uses TRBV6-6 and TRBJ2-3; maybe TRBD2 (6 bases). The length of the CDR3 is 14 residues. CDR1 and CDR2 from the germline V gene are MNHNY and SVGAGI (reference sequence). V shed 5 bases and J shed 1 base, with 10 bases lying between them. CDR3 residues: CASSLPGGTDTQYF. The CDR3 bases are TGTGCCAGCAGTCTCCCGGGGGGCACAGATACGCAGTATTTT.